This T cell receptor (beta chain) was profiled in a study of shared clonotypes between healthy human individuals. Overall study results and limits: Clonotypes shared by all four sorted-subset donors had higher generation probabilities than non-shared clonotypes.

A remark on this clone: Its specificity is not known.

Every donor, a Caucasian adult, lived in Nashville, Tennessee. The germline CDR1 and CDR2 sequences are KGHSH and LQKENI. J was trimmed by 6 bases and V by 0 bases; bases with no gene match: 11. This CDR3 region has 17 residues. Repertoires were generated with immunoSEQ multiplex PCR, while TCRdb's copy carries only in-frame clones and drops some. This table has approximately 2,000,000 clones, about nine tenths appearing once. Material: naive CD4+ T cells from PBMCs. Subset specified: CD45RA+ positively selected. The sequence was obtained from a man between 18 and 35 years old in good health. Some clones in this sample may be carry-over from other donors' samples. This chain connects TRBV18 to TRBJ2-7; 10 nucleotides line up with TRBD1. The CDR3 region has the DNA TGTGCCAGCTCACCACCGATGAGGACAGGGGGGGTAGGCGAGCAGTACTTC. It encodes CASSPPMRTGGVGEQYF.